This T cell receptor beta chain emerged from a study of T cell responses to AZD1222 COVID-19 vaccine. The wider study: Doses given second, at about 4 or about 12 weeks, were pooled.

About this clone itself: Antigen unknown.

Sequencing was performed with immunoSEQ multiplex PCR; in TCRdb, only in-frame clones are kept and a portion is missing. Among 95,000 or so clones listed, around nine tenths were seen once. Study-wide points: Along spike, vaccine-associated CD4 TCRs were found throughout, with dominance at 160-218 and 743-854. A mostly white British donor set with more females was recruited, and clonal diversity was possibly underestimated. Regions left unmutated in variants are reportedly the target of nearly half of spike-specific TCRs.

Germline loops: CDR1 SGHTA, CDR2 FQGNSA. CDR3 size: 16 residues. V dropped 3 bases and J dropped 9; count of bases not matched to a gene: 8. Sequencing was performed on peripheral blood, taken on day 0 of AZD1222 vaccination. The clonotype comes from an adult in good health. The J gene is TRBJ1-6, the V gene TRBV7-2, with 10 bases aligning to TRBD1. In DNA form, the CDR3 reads TGTGCCAGCAGCTTTAAATCCGGGACAGGGGCTTCACCCCTCCACTTT. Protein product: CASSFKSGTGASPLHF.